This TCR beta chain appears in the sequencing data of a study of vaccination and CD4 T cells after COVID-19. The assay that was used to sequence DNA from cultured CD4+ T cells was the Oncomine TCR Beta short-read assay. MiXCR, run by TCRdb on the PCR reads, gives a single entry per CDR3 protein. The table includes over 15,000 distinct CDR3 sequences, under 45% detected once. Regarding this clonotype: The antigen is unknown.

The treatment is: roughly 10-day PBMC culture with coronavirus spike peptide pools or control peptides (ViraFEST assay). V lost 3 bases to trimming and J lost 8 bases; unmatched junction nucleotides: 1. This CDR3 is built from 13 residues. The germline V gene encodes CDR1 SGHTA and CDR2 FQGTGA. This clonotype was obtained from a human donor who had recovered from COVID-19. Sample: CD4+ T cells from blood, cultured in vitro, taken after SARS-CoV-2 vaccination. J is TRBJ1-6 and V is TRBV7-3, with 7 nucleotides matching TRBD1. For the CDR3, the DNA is TGTGCCAGCAGCTTTACAGGGGATTCACCCCTCCACTTT. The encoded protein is CASSFTGDSPLHF.